A single sample is the source of the 27 T cell receptor beta chains below, sequenced in a study of CD8+CD57+ T cells in acquired aplastic anemia. Sequenced patients had shown CD8+CD57+ cell expansion by flow cytometry. Using genomic DNA as the template, TCR beta VDJ and CDR3 profiling was carried out. TCRdb analysed the reads with MiXCR anew, one entry per CDR3 protein. Among under 500,000 distinct CDR3 sequences listed, around 33% were seen once. The specimen was sorted CD4+, CD8+, or CD8+CD57+ T cells (not recorded which) from PBMCs. These TCRs come from a human donor with aplastic anemia.

This clonotype was seen a few times. The J gene is TRBJ2-5, the V gene TRBV20-1; tentative D call: TRBD2 (5 bases). This CDR3 has 12 residues. The germline CDR1 and CDR2 sequences are DFQATT and SNEGSKA (reference sequence). Trimming removed 7 bases at V and 2 bases at J, with 11 bases between. Here the CDR3 reads CSVGERQETQYF. The CDR3 DNA sequence: TGCAGTGTCGGGGAGAGGCAAGAGACCCAGTACTTC.

In this sample, this clonotype turned up many times. The chain joins TRBV29-1 to TRBJ1-5, with TRBD1 identical over 8 bases. The germline gives CDR1 SQVTM, CDR2 ANQGSEA. The ends lost 7 bases at V and 3 bases at J; junction bases unmatched: 5. The length of the CDR3 is 13 residues. CDR3 nucleotides: TGCAGCGCTCAGGGGGCAGACAATCAGCCCCAGCATTTT. It translates to CSAQGADNQPQHF.

The table lists this clonotype with many counts. The V gene is TRBV25-1, the J gene TRBJ2-3, with D maybe TRBD1 (6 bases). V lost 2 bases and J lost 1, with 13 bases in between. Germline CDR1 reads MGHDK; CDR2 reads SYGVNS. This CDR3 is 16 amino acids long. CDR3 protein: CASSEPRGWGTDTQYF. CDR3 sequence (DNA): TGTGCCAGCAGTGAACCCAGGGGATGGGGCACAGATACGCAGTATTTT. Full variable domain (remainder filled in from reference TRBV25-1 and TRBJ2-3): EADIYQTPRYLVIGTGKKITLECSQTMGHDKMYWYQQDPGMELHLIHYSYGVNSTEKGDLSSESTVSRIRTEHFPLTLESARPSHTSQYLCASSEPRGWGTDTQYFGPGTRLTVL.

The V gene is TRBV2, the J gene TRBJ2-3, with 8 bases fitting TRBD1. The CDR3 is 13 residues long. Germline V CDR1 and CDR2: SNHLY, FYNNEI. The V gene end was trimmed by 7 bases and the J gene end by 6 bases; junction bases not matched to a gene: 6. CDR3 amino acids: CASTLDRGDTQYF. DNA for the CDR3: TGTGCCAGCACCTTAGACAGGGGCGATACGCAGTATTTT.

In its sample, this clonotype was seen many times. As DNA, the CDR3 is TGTGCCAGCAGCCATGCCGGGAACAATCAGCCCCAGCATTTT. This translates into CASSHAGNNQPQHF. V gene TRBV4-2 combines with J gene TRBJ1-5; D is unresolved. CDR1 is LGHNA and CDR2 is YNFKEQ in the germline V gene. The CDR3 covers 14 residues. Deletions cut 3 bases from V and 3 bases from J, with 9 bases between.

The table lists this clonotype with a few counts. The genes are TRBV19 and TRBJ2-7; 7 nucleotides agree with TRBD1. This CDR3 spans 13 amino acids. The germline V gene encodes CDR1 LNHDA and CDR2 SQIVND (reference sequence). With 7 bases clipped from V and 6 bases from J, the junction kept 9 bases outside the gene matches. The CDR3 bases are TGTGCCAGTACGGGGACAGACCTAGGCGAGCAGTACTTC. It translates to CASTGTDLGEQYF. Based on the CDR3 plus reference TRBV19 and TRBJ2-7, the full variable domain is DGGITQSPKYLFRKEGQNVTLSCEQNLNHDAMYWYRQDPGQGLRLIYYSQIVNDFQKGDIAEGYSVSREKKESFPLTVTSAQKNPTAFYLCASTGTDLGEQYFGPGTRLTVT.

This clonotype has at least ten counts. V usage is TRBV25-1 and J usage is TRBJ1-4; 7 bases map to TRBD1. The length of the CDR3 is 15 residues. Germline V gene sequence: CDR1 MGHDK, CDR2 SYGVNS. V was clipped by 4 bases and J by 8 bases; unmatched bases: 10. The CDR3 here is CASSGRQGGGEKLFF. The CDR3 region has the DNA TGTGCCAGCAGTGGAAGACAGGGTGGGGGAGAAAAACTGTTTTTT.

A word on this clonotype: A much bigger clone sits one base away, suggesting this may be a read error. The chain combines TRBV20-1 with TRBJ2-7, with D possibly called TRBD1 or TRBD2 (6 bases each). V was trimmed by 3 bases and J by 7 bases, leaving 22 bases between them. The CDR3 contains 15 residues. CDR1 is DFQATT, CDR2 SNEGSKA, per germline (reference sequence). The CDR3 DNA reads TGCAGTGCTAGCGCTCTCCAGGGGCTGGCGGGAGAGCAGTACTTC. The encoded protein is CSASALQGLAGEQYF.

This clonotype came up many times. The J gene is TRBJ1-2, the V gene TRBV10-3, with a possible D match to TRBD1 (6 bases). The CDR3 extends over 13 amino acids. With 4 bases removed from V and 1 base from J, the gap between germline ends came to 7 bases. The germline V gene has CDR1 ENHRY and CDR2 SYGVKD. The DNA for the CDR3 is TGTGCCATCAGTGTGGACAGTAACTATGGCTACACCTTC. Encoded protein: CAISVDSNYGYTF.

The V and J genes are TRBV9 and TRBJ1-6; D possibly corresponds to TRBD1 (6 bases). Germline V lookup: CDR1 SGDLS, CDR2 YYNGEE. CDR3 length equals 15 residues. V was shortened by 3 bases and J by 7 bases, with 14 bases between the two germline ends. The CDR3 nucleotides read TGTGCCAGCAGCGACCAGGGGAGTCAGAATTCACCCCTCCACTTT. Protein product: CASSDQGSQNSPLHF.

The DNA for the CDR3 is TGTGCCAGCAGCACCCGGGGCCCTGGCAATGAGCAGTTCTTC. It is translated as CASSTRGPGNEQFF. V is TRBV9 and J is TRBJ2-1, with D possibly being TRBD1 or TRBD2 (5 bases each). V shed 4 bases and J shed 6 bases, with 14 bases lying between them. Germline assignment: CDR1 SGDLS and CDR2 YYNGEE. This CDR3 spans 14 amino acids.

This clonotype was seen many times. The chain employs TRBV9 and TRBJ1-6; possibly TRBD1 for D (6 bases). The CDR3 spans 14 residues. V was trimmed by 3 bases and J by 6 bases, leaving 10 bases between them. From germline, CDR1 is SGDLS and CDR2 YYNGEE. The CDR3 here is CASSATGPNSPLHF. DNA of the CDR3: TGTGCCAGCAGCGCGACAGGACCTAATTCACCCCTCCACTTT.

This clonotype was counted a few times. This CDR3 is CATSVVGGRNNEQFF. CDR3 nucleotides: TGTGCCACATCGGTAGTGGGAGGGCGAAACAATGAGCAGTTCTTC. The rearrangement links TRBV10-3 to TRBJ2-1; 7 nucleotides line up with TRBD2. The V segment lost 10 bases and the J segment 5 bases; nucleotides outside the gene matches: 14. In germline, CDR1 is ENHRY, CDR2 SYGVKD. The CDR3 has 15 amino acids.

This chain connects TRBV5-1 to TRBJ2-5; 7 bases agree with TRBD1. V gave up 0 bases and J gave up 7 bases; unmatched junction bases: 3. Per germline, CDR1 SGHRS and CDR2 YFSETQ. The CDR3 is 13 amino acids. As DNA, the CDR3 is TGCGCCAGCAGCTTGGAGCAGGGGGTGACCCAGTACTTC. Amino acids: CASSLEQGVTQYF.

This clonotype was found many times. The chain is built from TRBV9 and TRBJ1-2, with D perhaps matching TRBD1 (6 bases). The CDR3 loop spans 13 amino acids. The germline gives CDR1 SGDLS, CDR2 YYNGEE. Trimming shortened V by 0 bases and J by 8 bases, and 11 bases separated the two germline ends. The CDR3 sequence: CASSVVGQFGYTF. CDR3 nucleotides: TGTGCCAGCAGCGTAGTAGGACAGTTCGGCTACACCTTC.

This clonotype was detected many times. The J gene is TRBJ1-1, the V gene TRBV29-1; 7 bases align to TRBD1. Germline V gene sequence: CDR1 SQVTM, CDR2 ANQGSEA. This CDR3 is built from 13 residues. V shed 7 bases, J shed 4 bases, and the junction held 9 bases outside the gene matches. The CDR3 region has the DNA TGCAGCGGGTCAACAGGGGCGGTCACTGAAGCTTTCTTT. Its translation: CSGSTGAVTEAFF.

This clonotype has ten or more counts. CDR3 protein: CASWGGYGETQYF. For the CDR3, the DNA is TGTGCCAGCTGGGGTGGGTACGGGGAGACCCAGTACTTC. The rearrangement links TRBV2 to TRBJ2-5; the D is unclear. This CDR3 spans 13 amino acids. The germline CDR1 and CDR2 sequences are SNHLY and FYNNEI. Trimming left V 8 bases short and J 5 bases short, with 15 bases between.

This clonotype was counted only a few times. The chain joins TRBV11-2 to TRBJ2-4, with a weak D call TRBD1 (6 bases). Per germline, CDR1 SGHAT and CDR2 FQNNGV. CDR3 length equals 16 residues. With 4 bases removed from V and 0 bases from J, the gap between germline ends came to 13 bases. CDR3 DNA sequence: TGTGCCAGCAGCTCGGGACAAAGTGAAGCCAAAAACATTCAGTACTTC. This codes for CASSSGQSEAKNIQYF.

The sample holds a few counts of this clonotype. The gene calls are TRBV20-1 and TRBJ2-1; D might be TRBD2 (5 bases). The germline gives CDR1 DFQATT, CDR2 SNEGSKA (reference sequence). Trimming left V 3 bases short and J 0 bases short, with 12 bases between. This CDR3 is built from 15 residues. CDR3: CSASRVGGSYNEQFF. The CDR3 nucleotides read TGCAGTGCTAGCCGGGTCGGAGGCTCCTACAATGAGCAGTTCTTC.

About this clonotype: A much larger clone sits a single nucleotide away, making a read error possible. This sequence joins TRBV7-8 and TRBJ1-2; 9 positions agree with TRBD1. The CDR3 has 12 amino acids. The V and J ends lost 10 bases and 4 bases, in that order; junction bases with no gene match: 4. Germline V CDR1 and CDR2: SGHVS, FQNEAQ. The chain's CDR3 is CATGQGSYGYTF. The CDR3 region has the DNA TGTGCCACCGGACAGGGGAGCTATGGCTACACCTTC.

Regarding this clonotype: A much more abundant neighbour one base away suggests this may be a read error. This chain connects TRBV20-1 to TRBJ1-1; D is undetermined. The CDR3 is 13 residues long. CDR1 is DFQATT, CDR2 SNEGSKA, per germline (reference sequence). The CDR3 coding sequence is TGCGGTGCTCCCGCCGACAAAAGGTCTGAAGCTTTCTTT. Its translation is CGAPADKRSEAFF.

The V call is TRBV6-1, the J call TRBJ2-2; D may correspond to TRBD1 or TRBD2 (5 bases each). Per germline, CDR1 MNHNS and CDR2 SASEGT. This CDR3 spans 13 amino acids. V was pared by 8 bases and J by 2 bases, with 9 bases between. The CDR3 nucleotides are TGTGCCAGCGGGACGCCTAACACCGGGGAGCTGTTTTTT. Translation gives CASGTPNTGELFF.

This clonotype was counted only a few times. The chain uses TRBV11-2 and TRBJ2-1; 15 nucleotides match TRBD2. J lost 6 bases, V lost 4 bases, and 7 bases had no gene match. Germline V gives CDR1 SGHAT, CDR2 FQNNGV. The CDR3 is 17 residues long. CDR3 sequence: CASSWTSGGAVGNEQFF. DNA for the CDR3: TGTGCCAGCAGCTGGACTAGCGGGGGGGCCGTAGGCAATGAGCAGTTCTTC.

The chain combines TRBV5-1 with TRBJ2-7, with 7 nucleotides matching TRBD2. Germline V gene sequence: CDR1 SGHRS, CDR2 YFSETQ. The CDR3 spans 16 residues. The V and J ends lost 0 bases and 2 bases, in that order; junction bases with no gene match: 8. This CDR3 is CASSLASGGRTYEQYF. The CDR3 DNA is TGCGCCAGCAGCTTGGCCTCGGGCGGGAGAACCTACGAGCAGTACTTC.

In this sample, this clonotype turned up many times. The rearrangement joins TRBV20-1 to TRBJ1-2; D remains unclear. CDR1 is DFQATT and CDR2 is SNEGSKA in the germline V gene (reference sequence). V was clipped by 3 bases and J by 0 bases, with 8 bases between them. The length of the CDR3 is 13 residues. CDR3 protein: CSARADTNYGYTF. DNA for the CDR3: TGCAGTGCTAGGGCAGATACTAACTATGGCTACACCTTC.

V and J are TRBV3-1 and TRBJ1-3, with 9 bases that match TRBD1. Losses at the gene ends were 2 bases for V and 11 bases for J; bases not matched to a gene: 7. Germline CDR1 reads LGHDT; CDR2 reads YNNKEL (reference sequence). CDR3 length: 14 residues. The CDR3 DNA sequence: TGTGCCAGCAGCCAAAAGGGACAGGGTGGATCCATATATTTT. Protein product: CASSQKGQGGSIYF.

V gene TRBV29-1 combines with J gene TRBJ2-1, with no clear D. Trimming shortened V by 4 bases and J by 11 bases, and 12 bases separated the two germline ends. Germline assignment: CDR1 SQVTM and CDR2 ANQGSEA. There are 11 residues in the CDR3. The CDR3 DNA reads TGCAGCGTTGGACACCTCGATCAGCAGTTCTTC. Protein sequence: CSVGHLDQQFF.